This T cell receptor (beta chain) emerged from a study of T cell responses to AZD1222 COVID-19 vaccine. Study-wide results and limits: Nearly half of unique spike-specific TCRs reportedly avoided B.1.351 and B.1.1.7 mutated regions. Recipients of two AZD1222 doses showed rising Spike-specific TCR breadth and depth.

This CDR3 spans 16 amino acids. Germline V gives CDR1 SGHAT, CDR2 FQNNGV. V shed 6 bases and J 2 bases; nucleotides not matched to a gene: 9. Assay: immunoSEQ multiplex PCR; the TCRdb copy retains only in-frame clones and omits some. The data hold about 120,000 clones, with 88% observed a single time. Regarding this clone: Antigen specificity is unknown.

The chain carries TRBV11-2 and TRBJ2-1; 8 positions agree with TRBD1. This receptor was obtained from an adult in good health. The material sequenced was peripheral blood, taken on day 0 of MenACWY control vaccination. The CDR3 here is CASRSPRGLTYNEQFF. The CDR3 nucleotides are TGTGCCAGCAGATCCCCCAGGGGGCTTACCTACAATGAGCAGTTCTTC.